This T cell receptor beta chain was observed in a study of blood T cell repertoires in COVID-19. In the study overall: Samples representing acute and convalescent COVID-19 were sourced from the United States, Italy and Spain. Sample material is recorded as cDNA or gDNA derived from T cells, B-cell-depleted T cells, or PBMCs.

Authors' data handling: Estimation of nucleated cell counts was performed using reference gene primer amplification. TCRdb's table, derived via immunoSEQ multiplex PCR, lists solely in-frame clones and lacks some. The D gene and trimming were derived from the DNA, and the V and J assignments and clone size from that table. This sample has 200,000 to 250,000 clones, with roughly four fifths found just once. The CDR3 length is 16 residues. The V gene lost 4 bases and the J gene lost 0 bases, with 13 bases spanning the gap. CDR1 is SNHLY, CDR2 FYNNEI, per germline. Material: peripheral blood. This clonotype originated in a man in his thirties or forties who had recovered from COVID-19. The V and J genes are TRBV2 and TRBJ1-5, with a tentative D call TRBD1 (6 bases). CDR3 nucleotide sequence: TGTGCCAGCAGTGTAACAGGGTTATATAGCAATCAGCCCCAGCATTTT. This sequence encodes CASSVTGLYSNQPQHF.